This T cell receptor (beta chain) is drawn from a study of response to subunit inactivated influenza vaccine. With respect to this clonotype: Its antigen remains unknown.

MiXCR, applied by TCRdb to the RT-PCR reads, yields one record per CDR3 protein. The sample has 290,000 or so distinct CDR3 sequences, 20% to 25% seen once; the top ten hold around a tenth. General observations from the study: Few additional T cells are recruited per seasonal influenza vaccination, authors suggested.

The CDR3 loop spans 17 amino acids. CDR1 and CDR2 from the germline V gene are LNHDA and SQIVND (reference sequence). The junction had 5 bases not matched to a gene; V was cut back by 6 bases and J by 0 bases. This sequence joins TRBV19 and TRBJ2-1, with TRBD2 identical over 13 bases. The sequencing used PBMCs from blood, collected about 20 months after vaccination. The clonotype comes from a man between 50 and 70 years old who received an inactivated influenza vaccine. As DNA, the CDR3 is TGTGCCAGTAGCCGACTAGCGGGGGGTCCCTCCTACAATGAGCAGTTCTTC. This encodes CASSRLAGGPSYNEQFF.